This is a list of T cell receptor beta chains from one sample in a study of shared clonotypes between healthy human individuals. Profiled with immunoSEQ multiplex PCR; TCRdb holds only in-frame clones, not every one. The profile shows some 2,400,000 clones, around 95% of them singletons. The sample comprised naive CD4+ T cells sorted from blood. Receptors were obtained from a young man in good health. Each CDR3 is given with its conserved first and last residue. The D gene is left open where the match is weak. The size entry is marked missing in some rows and otherwise reads once, few, many or a size class.

.	TRBV7-9	TRBD1	TRBJ1-1	CASSEKDRGSEAFF	TGTGCCAGCAGCGAAAAAGACAGGGGCTCTGAAGCTTTCTTT
.	TRBV11-2	TRBD1	TRBJ2-2	CASSAQRTGGELFF	TGTGCCAGCAGCGCCCAACGGACAGGCGGGGAGCTGTTTTTT
.	TRBV23-1	TRBD1	TRBJ2-7	CASSPSSGQGSYEQYF	TGCGCCAGCAGCCCTTCCTCGGGACAGGGCTCCTACGAGCAGTACTTC
.	TRBV30	TRBD2	TRBJ2-6	CARGGDVSGANVLTF	TGTGCCCGGGGAGGGGACGTCTCTGGGGCCAACGTCCTGACTTTC
.	TRBV19	.	TRBJ2-2	CASSIGWTANTGELFF	TGTGCCAGTAGTATTGGTTGGACAGCGAACACCGGGGAGCTGTTTTTT
.	TRBV27	.	TRBJ2-1	CASNLRTSSSYNEQFF	TGTGCCAGCAACTTAAGGACCTCAAGCTCCTACAATGAGCAGTTCTTC
.	TRBV7-2	.	TRBJ2-1	CASSSSLAGQYNEQFF	TGTGCCAGCAGCTCCTCTTTAGCGGGACAGTACAATGAGCAGTTCTTC
.	TRBV30	.	TRBJ1-1	CAWSVEGRTEAFF	TGTGCCTGGAGTGTAGAAGGGAGGACTGAAGCTTTCTTT
.	TRBV5-1	.	TRBJ1-3	CASSLGVSENTIYF	TGCGCCAGCAGCTTGGGGGTTTCAGAAAACACCATATATTTT
.	TRBV5-1	.	TRBJ2-4	CASSSGDELAKNIQYF	TGCGCCAGCAGCTCAGGGGACGAGTTAGCCAAAAACATTCAGTACTTC
.	TRBV28	.	TRBJ2-7	CASRDGGQFYEQYF	TGTGCCAGCAGGGACGGTGGACAGTTCTACGAGCAGTACTTC
.	TRBV30	.	TRBJ2-7	CAWSRTGYEQYF	TGTGCCTGGAGTCGAACAGGGTACGAGCAGTACTTC
.	TRBV28	.	TRBJ2-7	CASRGSGDSYEQYF	TGTGCCAGCAGGGGAAGTGGAGATTCCTACGAGCAGTACTTC
.	TRBV27	.	TRBJ2-7	CASSGRGEDEQYF	TGTGCCAGCAGCGGCAGGGGGGAGGACGAGCAGTACTTC
.	TRBV4-1	.	TRBJ1-5	CASSNLWGGGNQPQHF	TGCGCCAGCAGTAACCTTTGGGGTGGCGGCAATCAGCCCCAGCATTTT
.	TRBV27	TRBD1	TRBJ1-5	CASSWDRSQPQHF	TGTGCCAGCAGTTGGGACAGGTCTCAGCCCCAGCATTTT
.	TRBV7-9	TRBD2	TRBJ2-1	CASSHSGRTSYNEQFF	TGTGCCAGCAGTCACAGCGGGAGGACCTCCTACAATGAGCAGTTCTTC
.	TRBV15	.	TRBJ2-2	CATSRDRRAGELFF	TGTGCCACCAGCAGAGATCGCAGGGCCGGGGAGCTGTTTTTT
once	TRBV18	.	TRBJ2-7	CASSLRPGTALDEQYF	TGTGCCAGCTCACTGCGGCCCGGGACCGCCCTAGACGAGCAGTACTTC
.	TRBV18	.	TRBJ2-7	CASSPFEVSGEQYF	TGTGCCAGCTCACCATTTGAGGTTTCGGGGGAGCAGTACTTC
.	TRBV7-2	.	TRBJ1-5	CASSSGSHQPQHF	TGTGCCAGCAGCTCAGGGTCCCATCAGCCCCAGCATTTT
.	TRBV6-5	.	TRBJ1-3	CASSYQGVAGNTIYF	TGTGCCAGCAGTTACCAAGGGGTAGCCGGAAACACCATATATTTT
.	TRBV28	TRBD1	TRBJ1-4	CASSSGGSYEKLFF	TGTGCCAGCAGTTCAGGGGGCTCCTATGAAAAACTGTTTTTT
.	TRBV5-1	.	TRBJ2-7	CASSYRVNSYEQYF	TGCGCCAGCAGCTACCGGGTAAATTCCTACGAGCAGTACTTC
.	TRBV5-4	TRBD2	TRBJ2-2	CASSAYPGLAGGSNTGELFF	TGTGCCAGCAGCGCCTATCCGGGACTAGCGGGGGGGTCTAACACCGGGGAGCTGTTTTTT